This entry lists 27 T cell receptor beta chains sequenced from one sample in a study of blood T cell repertoires in COVID-19. Only in-frame clones appear in the TCRdb table, and some are missing; sequencing was by immunoSEQ multiplex PCR. The data hold about 190,000 clones, with about 88% observed a single time. Sequenced material: PBMCs or T cells enriched from blood (not recorded which). The receptors were gathered from a woman under 40 who had recovered from COVID-19.

The chain joins TRBV19 to TRBJ2-1; 11 bases fit TRBD2. J was trimmed by 7 bases and V by 7 bases; bases with no gene match: 12. CDR1 is LNHDA and CDR2 is SQIVND in the germline V gene (reference sequence). CDR3 size: 16 residues. CDR3 amino acids: CASTPRQTSGINEQFF. In nucleotides, the CDR3 is TGTGCCAGTACCCCTCGTCAGACTAGCGGGATAAATGAGCAGTTCTTC.

The chain uses TRBV24-1 and TRBJ2-2; the D gene is possibly TRBD1 (6 bases). Trimming left V 10 bases short and J 4 bases short, with 12 bases between. Germline V gene sequence: CDR1 KGHDR, CDR2 SFDVKD. This CDR3 is 13 amino acids long. CDR3 protein: CATKQGGTGELFF. The CDR3 region has the DNA TGTGCCACTAAACAGGGTGGCACCGGGGAGCTGTTTTTT.

The genes are TRBV30 and TRBJ2-7, with 12 bases identical to TRBD2. The V gene end was trimmed by 1 base and the J gene end by 0 bases; junction bases not matched to a gene: 7. The CDR3 runs 17 residues. CDR1 and CDR2 from the germline V gene are GTSNPN and SVGIG (reference sequence). DNA of the CDR3: TGTGCCTGGAGTGCTAGCGGGAGGGCCCAGAGCTCCTACGAGCAGTACTTC. Its translation is CAWSASGRAQSSYEQYF.

The chain uses TRBV27 and TRBJ2-7; 7 nucleotides align to TRBD2. Germline CDR1 and CDR2: MNHEY and SMNVEV (reference sequence). The CDR3 runs 18 residues. The J segment lost 4 bases and the V segment lost 6 bases, leaving 21 bases of the junction unmatched. CDR3 protein: CASRKRAGMGSGGYEQYF. DNA of the CDR3: TGTGCCAGCAGAAAAAGGGCAGGGATGGGTTCGGGGGGATACGAGCAGTACTTC.

Written as DNA, the CDR3 is TGTGCCAGCCGCTGGAGTGGGGCGCCCACAGATACGCAGTATTTT. It specifies CASRWSGAPTDTQYF. The chain has TRBV14 and TRBJ2-3; TRBD1 is a possible D gene (5 bases). Germline CDR1 SGHDN, CDR2 FVKESK. V was pared by 8 bases and J by 2 bases, with 17 bases between. This CDR3 has 15 amino acids. The variable domain in full, completed from reference TRBV14 and TRBJ2-3, reads EAGVTQFPSHSVIEKGQTVTLRCDPISGHDNLYWYRRVMGKEIKFLLHFVKESKQDESGMPNNRFLAERTGGTYSTLKVQPAELEDSGVYFCASRWSGAPTDTQYFGPGTRLTVL.

The chain joins TRBV2 to TRBJ2-1, with D maybe TRBD2 (6 bases). Looked up from germline, CDR1 is SNHLY and CDR2 is FYNNEI. The length of the CDR3 is 14 residues. V shed 7 bases and J shed 4 bases, with 14 bases lying between them. This CDR3 reads CASILFAGYNEQFF. CDR3 sequence (DNA): TGTGCCAGCATTTTGTTCGCGGGATACAATGAGCAGTTCTTC.

The gene calls are TRBV6-5 and TRBJ1-1; D perhaps matches TRBD1 (5 bases). V shed 4 bases and J shed 0 bases, with 15 bases lying between them. The germline gives CDR1 MNHEY, CDR2 SVGAGI. The CDR3 covers 16 residues. CDR3 sequence: CASSLFQGWMNTEAFF. The CDR3 DNA is TGTGCCAGCAGTTTGTTCCAGGGTTGGATGAACACTGAAGCTTTCTTT.

The chain recombines TRBV20-1 with TRBJ1-4; no reliable D call. The CDR3 length is 11 residues. CDR1 and CDR2 (germline): DFQATT, SNEGSKA (reference sequence). Trimming took off 7 bases at V and 7 bases at J, with 10 bases between the two ends. The CDR3 reads CSVSDSEKLFF. The CDR3 region has the DNA TGCAGTGTCAGCGATAGTGAAAAACTGTTTTTT.

The CDR3: CASSYSILGGNYGYTF. The CDR3 coding sequence is TGTGCCAGCAGTTACTCGATACTTGGGGGCAACTATGGCTACACCTTC. The chain links TRBV6-5 to TRBJ1-2; TRBD1 might be the D (6 bases). The CDR3 runs to 16 residues. V lost 0 bases and J 2 bases, leaving 13 bases between the germline ends. Germline CDR1 and CDR2: MNHEY and SVGAGI.

V is TRBV6-5 and J is TRBJ1-1; 11 nucleotides agree with TRBD1. The CDR3 loop spans 15 amino acids. After removal of 6 bases from V and 0 bases from J, the junction contained 3 bases not matched to a gene. The germline V gene has CDR1 MNHEY and CDR2 SVGAGI. CDR3 protein: CASRGQGAMNTEAFF. The CDR3 DNA reads as TGTGCCAGCAGAGGACAGGGGGCCATGAACACTGAAGCTTTCTTT.

J is TRBJ2-7 and V is TRBV2, with TRBD1 identical over 9 bases. J was trimmed by 6 bases and V by 8 bases; bases with no gene match: 11. The CDR3 consists of 14 residues. CDR1 SNHLY and CDR2 FYNNEI come from the germline V gene. CDR3 residues: CASSGTGRNSEQYV. For the CDR3, the DNA is TGTGCCAGCTCCGGGACAGGGAGGAATTCCGAGCAGTACGTC.

V usage is TRBV6-5 and J usage is TRBJ2-7, with D possibly matching TRBD2 (5 bases). Germline CDR1 MNHEY, CDR2 SVGAGI. Trimming took off 0 bases at V and 0 bases at J, with 9 bases between the two ends. CDR3 length equals 15 residues. This CDR3 reads CASSYSLGDSYEQYF. CDR3 nucleotides: TGTGCCAGCAGTTACTCGCTCGGGGACTCCTACGAGCAGTACTTC.

This clone was picked up a small number of times. The rearrangement joins TRBV28 to TRBJ2-3; 8 positions agree with TRBD2. J lost 2 bases, V lost 5 bases, and 3 bases had no gene match. This CDR3 spans 14 amino acids. The V gene's germline CDR1 is MDHEN and CDR2 SYDVKM. In DNA, the CDR3 is TGTGCCAGCAGTGGGACTAGTTACACAGATACGCAGTATTTT. This sequence encodes CASSGTSYTDTQYF. The full variable domain, completed using reference TRBV28 and TRBJ2-3, is DVKVTQSSRYLVKRTGEKVFLECVQDMDHENMFWYRQDPGLGLRLIYFSYDVKMKEKGDIPEGYSVSREKKERFSLILESASTNQTSMYLCASSGTSYTDTQYFGPGTRLTVL.

V is TRBV5-1 and J is TRBJ2-5, with TRBD1 identical over 7 bases. The CDR3 covers 14 residues. V gave up 3 bases and J gave up 0 bases; unmatched junction bases: 2. CDR1 and CDR2 from the germline V gene are SGHRS and YFSETQ. The CDR3 sequence is CASSWGTDQETQYF. For the CDR3, the DNA is TGCGCCAGCAGCTGGGGGACAGACCAAGAGACCCAGTACTTC.

The chain joins TRBV28 to TRBJ1-1; 7 bases are a match to TRBD1. CDR3 length: 13 amino acids. From germline, CDR1 is MDHEN and CDR2 SYDVKM. The ends lost 5 bases at V and 5 bases at J; junction bases unmatched: 5. The CDR3 spells CASSLTGRTEAFF. CDR3 in DNA: TGTGCCAGCAGTCTGACAGGGCGGACTGAAGCTTTCTTT.

V usage is TRBV28 and J usage is TRBJ1-1, with 8 bases lining up with TRBD1. The V gene end was trimmed by 9 bases and the J gene end by 7 bases; junction bases not matched to a gene: 4. The CDR3 runs to 11 residues. Germline CDR1 reads MDHEN; CDR2 reads SYDVKM. CDR3 region: CASRTGIEAFF. CDR3 DNA: TGTGCCAGTAGGACAGGGATTGAAGCTTTCTTT.

The rearrangement uses TRBV6-5 and TRBJ2-5; D is possibly TRBD2 (5 bases). V was shortened by 7 bases and J by 5 bases, with 14 bases between the two germline ends. Germline CDR1 reads MNHEY; CDR2 reads SVGAGI. The CDR3 is 13 residues long. The CDR3 spells CASTRNGLETQYF. The DNA of the CDR3 is TGTGCCAGCACCAGAAACGGACTGGAGACCCAGTACTTC.

V gene TRBV7-8 combines with J gene TRBJ1-2; 10 nucleotides align to TRBD1. This CDR3 has 15 amino acids. Germline loops: CDR1 SGHVS, CDR2 FQNEAQ. Germline trimming cut 6 bases from V and 10 bases from J; bases unmatched to any gene: 14. CDR3 sequence: CASSPPGQGIHVYTF. The CDR3 region has the DNA TGTGCCAGCAGTCCACCGGGACAGGGGATCCATGTCTACACCTTC.

The chain uses TRBV4-1 and TRBJ2-7; D gene uncertain. Germline lookup yields CDR1 MGHRA and CDR2 YSYEKL. The V gene lost 4 bases and the J gene lost 3 bases, with 10 bases spanning the gap. The CDR3 contains 13 residues. CDR3 loop: CASSREPRYEQYF. The CDR3 DNA reads as TGCGCCAGCAGCCGTGAGCCGCGCTACGAGCAGTACTTC.

The chain joins TRBV19 to TRBJ1-6, with D unresolved. V lost 2 bases and J lost 10, with 9 bases in between. This CDR3 has 13 residues. CDR1 and CDR2 (germline): LNHDA, SQIVND (reference sequence). This CDR3 is CASSIPEASPLHF. The CDR3 DNA is TGTGCCAGTAGTATACCCGAGGCCTCACCCCTCCACTTT. The full variable domain, completed using reference TRBV19 and TRBJ1-6, is DGGITQSPKYLFRKEGQNVTLSCEQNLNHDAMYWYRQDPGQGLRLIYYSQIVNDFQKGDIAEGYSVSREKKESFPLTVTSAQKNPTAFYLCASSIPEASPLHFGNGTRLTVT.

DNA of the CDR3: TGTGCCAGTAGTATAAGGGCGGGAGGGCCGGACACCGGGGAGCTGTTTTTT. Its protein product is CASSIRAGGPDTGELFF. The rearrangement uses TRBV19 and TRBJ2-2; 9 positions agree with TRBD2. The CDR3 is 17 residues long. Germline CDR1 and CDR2: LNHDA and SQIVND (reference sequence). V lost 2 bases and J lost 3; bases outside the gene matches: 7.

The chain recombines TRBV10-3 with TRBJ2-3, with TRBD1 matching over 8 bases. The CDR3 runs to 13 residues. Germline CDR1 ENHRY, CDR2 SYGVKD. V lost 4 bases to trimming and J lost 5 bases; unmatched junction nucleotides: 2. This CDR3 reads CAISATGGDTQYF. The CDR3 DNA reads as TGTGCCATCAGTGCTACAGGGGGAGATACGCAGTATTTT.

The V call is TRBV4-2, the J call TRBJ1-2; D possibly corresponds to TRBD1 (5 bases). The CDR3 is 17 residues long. In germline, CDR1 is LGHNA, CDR2 YNFKEQ. V was clipped by 0 bases and J by 7 bases, with 21 bases between them. The CDR3 protein is CASSQDVGGWALGGYTF. CDR3 bases: TGTGCCAGCAGCCAAGACGTCGGGGGGTGGGCCTTGGGTGGCTACACCTTC.

This chain connects TRBV25-1 to TRBJ1-2; D unclear. The germline V and J ends were trimmed by 5 bases and 0 bases, with 16 bases remaining between them. Germline values: CDR1 MGHDK, CDR2 SYGVNS. This CDR3 comprises 16 residues. Here the CDR3 DNA reads TGTGCCAGCAGTCCCCACCGCGGGGATCCTAACTATGGCTACACCTTC. As protein: CASSPHRGDPNYGYTF.

The chain carries TRBV6-5 and TRBJ1-1; no clear D gene. CDR3 length: 14 residues. Germline V gene data show CDR1 as MNHEY and CDR2 as SVGAGI. V gave up 5 bases and J gave up 4 bases, with 14 bases separating them. CDR3: CASSPTETFTEAFF. For the CDR3, the DNA is TGTGCCAGCAGTCCGACGGAGACCTTCACTGAAGCTTTCTTT.

The chain joins TRBV7-9 to TRBJ1-3; D not certain. The CDR3 is 16 amino acids. Germline values: CDR1 SEHNR, CDR2 FQNEAQ (reference sequence). V lost 5 bases and J 0 bases, leaving 14 bases between the germline ends. CDR3 coding DNA: TGTGCCAGCAGCACATTCAATTGGGCCTCTGGAAACACCATATATTTT. It specifies CASSTFNWASGNTIYF.

The chain carries TRBV5-6 and TRBJ2-1; D ambiguous. Trimming shortened V by 0 bases and J by 10 bases, and 5 bases separated the two germline ends. CDR1 and CDR2 from the germline V gene are SGHDT and YYEEEE. This CDR3 is built from 11 residues. The CDR3 protein is CASSLEREQFF. CDR3 nucleotide sequence: TGTGCCAGCAGCTTGGAACGGGAGCAGTTCTTC.